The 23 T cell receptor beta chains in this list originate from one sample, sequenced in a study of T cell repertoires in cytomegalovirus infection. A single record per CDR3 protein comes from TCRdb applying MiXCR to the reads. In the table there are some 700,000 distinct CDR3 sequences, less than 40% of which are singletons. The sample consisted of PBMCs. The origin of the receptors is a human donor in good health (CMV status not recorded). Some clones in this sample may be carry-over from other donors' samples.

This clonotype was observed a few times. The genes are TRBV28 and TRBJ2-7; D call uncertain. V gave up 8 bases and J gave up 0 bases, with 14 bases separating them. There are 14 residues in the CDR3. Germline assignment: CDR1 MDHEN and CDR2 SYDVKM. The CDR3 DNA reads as TGTGCCAGCTTCCCGGGCCCTAACTCCTACGAGCAGTACTTC. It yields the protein CASFPGPNSYEQYF.

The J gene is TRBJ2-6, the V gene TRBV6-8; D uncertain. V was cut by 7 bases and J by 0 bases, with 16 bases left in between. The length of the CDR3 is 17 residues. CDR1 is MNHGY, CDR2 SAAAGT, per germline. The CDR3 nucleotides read TGTGCCAGCATTCTTCGGATACCCGCCTCTGGGGCCAACGTCCTGACTTTC. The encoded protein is CASILRIPASGANVLTF.

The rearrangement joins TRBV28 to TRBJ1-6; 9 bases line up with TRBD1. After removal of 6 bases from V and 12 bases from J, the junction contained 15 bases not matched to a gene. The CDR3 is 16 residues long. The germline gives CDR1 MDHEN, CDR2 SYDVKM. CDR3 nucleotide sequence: TGTGCCAGCAGCCGACGACCACAGGGGGCGGCACGACCCCTCCACTTT. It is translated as CASSRRPQGAARPLHF. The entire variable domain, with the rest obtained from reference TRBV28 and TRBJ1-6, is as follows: DVKVTQSSRYLVKRTGEKVFLECVQDMDHENMFWYRQDPGLGLRLIYFSYDVKMKEKGDIPEGYSVSREKKERFSLILESASTNQTSMYLCASSRRPQGAARPLHFGNGTRLTVT.

The CDR3 region has the DNA TGTGCCAGCAGGAGGCTTCTCGGGGAGTCCCATGAGCAGTTCTTC. It translates to CASRRLLGESHEQFF. The chain recombines TRBV12-3 or TRBV12-4 with TRBJ2-1, with D tentatively TRBD2 (5 bases). This CDR3 region has 15 residues. The V gene lost 6 bases and the J gene lost 8 bases, with 20 bases spanning the gap.

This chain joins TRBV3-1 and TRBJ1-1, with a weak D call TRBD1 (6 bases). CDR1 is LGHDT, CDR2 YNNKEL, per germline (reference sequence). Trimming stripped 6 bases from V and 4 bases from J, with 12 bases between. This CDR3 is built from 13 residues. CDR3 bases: TGTGCCAGCAGAAACAGGGATGGCACTGAAGCTTTCTTT. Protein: CASRNRDGTEAFF.

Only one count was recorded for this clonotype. CDR3 sequence reads: CASSYLGMGNQPQHF. The DNA of the CDR3 is TGTGCCAGCAGTTACTTAGGGATGGGCAATCAGCCCCAGCATTTT. The chain combines TRBV6-2 or TRBV6-3 with TRBJ1-5; D uncertain. Trimming took off 1 base at V and 2 bases at J, with 9 bases between the two ends. Germline V gene data show CDR1 as MNHEY and CDR2 as SVGEGT. The CDR3 extends over 15 amino acids.

The CDR3 nucleotides read TGCAGTGCTAGAACCGGGACAGGCTCCTATGGCTACACCTTC. Translated: CSARTGTGSYGYTF. The rearrangement joins TRBV20-1 to TRBJ1-2; 8 nucleotides match TRBD1. The CDR3 extends over 14 amino acids. With 2 bases clipped from V and 4 bases from J, the junction kept 6 bases outside the gene matches. CDR1 and CDR2 (germline): DFQATT, SNEGSKA (reference sequence).

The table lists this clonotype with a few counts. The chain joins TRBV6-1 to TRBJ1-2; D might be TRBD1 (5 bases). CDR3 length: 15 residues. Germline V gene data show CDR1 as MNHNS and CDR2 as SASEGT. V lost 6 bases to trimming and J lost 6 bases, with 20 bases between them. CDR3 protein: CASRTGRRKGDGYTF. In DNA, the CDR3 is TGTGCCAGCAGAACGGGACGTCGTAAAGGCGATGGCTACACCTTC.

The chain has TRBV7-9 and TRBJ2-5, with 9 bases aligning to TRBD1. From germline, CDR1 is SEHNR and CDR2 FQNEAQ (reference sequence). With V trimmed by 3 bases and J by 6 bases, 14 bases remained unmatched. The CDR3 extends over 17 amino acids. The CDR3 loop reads CASSFIDRDRVVQTQYF. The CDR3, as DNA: TGTGCCAGCAGCTTCATCGATCGGGACAGGGTAGTTCAGACCCAGTACTTC.

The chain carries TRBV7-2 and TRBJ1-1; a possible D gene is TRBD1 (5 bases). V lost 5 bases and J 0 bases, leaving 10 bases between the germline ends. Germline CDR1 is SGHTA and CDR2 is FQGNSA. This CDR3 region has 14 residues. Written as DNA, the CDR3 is TGTGCCAGCAGCAAACAGGCTTTGAACACTGAAGCTTTCTTT. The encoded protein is CASSKQALNTEAFF.

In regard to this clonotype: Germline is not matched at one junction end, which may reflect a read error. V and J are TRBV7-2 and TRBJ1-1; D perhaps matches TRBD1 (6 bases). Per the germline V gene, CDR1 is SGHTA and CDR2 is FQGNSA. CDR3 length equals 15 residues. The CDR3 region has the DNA TGTGCCATCAGCTTAGCTGGGGGGCTGAACACTGAAGCTTTCTTT. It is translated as CAISLAGGLNTEAFF.

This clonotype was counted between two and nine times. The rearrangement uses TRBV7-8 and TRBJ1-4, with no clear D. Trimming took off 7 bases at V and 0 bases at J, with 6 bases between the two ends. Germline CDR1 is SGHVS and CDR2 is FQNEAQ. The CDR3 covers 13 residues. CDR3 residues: CASTRATNEKLFF. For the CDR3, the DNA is TGTGCCAGCACCCGCGCAACTAATGAAAAACTGTTTTTT.

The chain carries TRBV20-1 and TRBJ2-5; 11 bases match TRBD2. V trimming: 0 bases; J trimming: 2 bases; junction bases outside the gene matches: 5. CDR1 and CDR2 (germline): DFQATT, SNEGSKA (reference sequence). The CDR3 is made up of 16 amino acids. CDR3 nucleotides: TGCAGTGCTAGAGATATCCTAGCGGGGGGTCAAGAGACCCAGTACTTC. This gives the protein CSARDILAGGQETQYF.

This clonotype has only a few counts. CDR3 sequence: CASSYRRDRDYSNQPQHF. Here the CDR3 DNA reads TGTGCCAGCAGTTATCGCCGGGACAGGGACTATAGCAATCAGCCCCAGCATTTT. V is TRBV6-2 or TRBV6-3 and J is TRBJ1-5, with 9 bases matching TRBD1. The trim removed 3 bases at V and 0 bases at J, leaving 9 bases unmatched. Germline-derived CDR1 and CDR2 are MNHEY and SVGEGT. This CDR3 comprises 18 residues.

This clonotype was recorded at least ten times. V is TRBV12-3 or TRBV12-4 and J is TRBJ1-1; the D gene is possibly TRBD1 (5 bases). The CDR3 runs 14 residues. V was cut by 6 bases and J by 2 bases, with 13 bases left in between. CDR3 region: CASSRVRGNTEAFF. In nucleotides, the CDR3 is TGTGCCAGCAGCCGAGTTAGGGGAAACACTGAAGCTTTCTTT.

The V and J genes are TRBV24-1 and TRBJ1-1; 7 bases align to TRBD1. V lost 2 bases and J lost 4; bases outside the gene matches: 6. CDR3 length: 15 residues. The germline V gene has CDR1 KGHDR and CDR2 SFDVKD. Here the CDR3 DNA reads TGTGCCACCAGTGATTCAGGGGACAGAGGCACTGAAGCTTTCTTT. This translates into CATSDSGDRGTEAFF.

The CDR3 sequence: CAWSVAGLGEQYF. The CDR3 region has the DNA TGTGCCTGGAGTGTAGCGGGTCTAGGCGAGCAGTACTTC. V gene TRBV30 combines with J gene TRBJ2-7, with a weak D call TRBD2 (6 bases). Germline V gene data show CDR1 as GTSNPN and CDR2 as SVGIG (reference sequence). The ends were cut back, 0 bases at V and 6 bases at J, with 12 bases in the middle. The CDR3 contains 13 residues.

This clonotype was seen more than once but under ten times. The CDR3 nucleotides read TGTGCCAGCACCGATAAGGTCTACGAGCAGTACTTC. It specifies CASTDKVYEQYF. V usage is TRBV6-1 and J usage is TRBJ2-7; D gene ambiguous. CDR3 size: 12 residues. Per the germline V gene, CDR1 is MNHNS and CDR2 is SASEGT. The germline V and J ends were trimmed by 7 bases and 3 bases, with 10 bases remaining between them.

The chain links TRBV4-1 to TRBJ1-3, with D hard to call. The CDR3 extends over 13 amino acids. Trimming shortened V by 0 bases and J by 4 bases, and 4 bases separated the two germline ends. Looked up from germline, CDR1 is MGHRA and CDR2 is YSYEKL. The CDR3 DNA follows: TGCGCCAGCAGCCAAGATGCCGGAAACACCATATATTTT. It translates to CASSQDAGNTIYF.

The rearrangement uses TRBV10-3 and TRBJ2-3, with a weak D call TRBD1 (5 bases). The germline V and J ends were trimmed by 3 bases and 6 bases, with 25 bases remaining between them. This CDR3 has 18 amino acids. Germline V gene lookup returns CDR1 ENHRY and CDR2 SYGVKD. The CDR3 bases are TGTGCCATCAGTGAATGGGGTCCCCAGGGTCTACCCCCCGATACGCAGTATTTT. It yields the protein CAISEWGPQGLPPDTQYF.

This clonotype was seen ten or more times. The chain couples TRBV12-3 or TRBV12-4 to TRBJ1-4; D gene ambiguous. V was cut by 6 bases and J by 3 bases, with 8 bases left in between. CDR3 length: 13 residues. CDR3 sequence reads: CASSLSPNEKLFF. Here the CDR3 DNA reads TGTGCCAGCAGCTTATCCCCTAATGAAAAACTGTTTTTT.

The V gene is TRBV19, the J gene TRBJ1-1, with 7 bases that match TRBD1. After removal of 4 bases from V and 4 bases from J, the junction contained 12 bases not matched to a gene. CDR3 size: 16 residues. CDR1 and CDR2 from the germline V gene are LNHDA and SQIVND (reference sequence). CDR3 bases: TGTGCCAGTAGTACCTCCCCGGGACAGATAGTCACTGAAGCTTTCTTT. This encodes CASSTSPGQIVTEAFF.

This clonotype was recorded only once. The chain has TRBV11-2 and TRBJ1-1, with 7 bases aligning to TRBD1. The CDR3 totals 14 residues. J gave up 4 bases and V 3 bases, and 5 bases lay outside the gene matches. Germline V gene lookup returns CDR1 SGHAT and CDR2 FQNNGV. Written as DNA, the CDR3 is TGTGCCAGCAGCTTGACAGGGTGGGGCACTGAAGCTTTCTTT. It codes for CASSLTGWGTEAFF. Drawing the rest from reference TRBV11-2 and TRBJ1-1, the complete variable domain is EAGVAQSPRYKIIEKRQSVAFWCNPISGHATLYWYQQILGQGPKLLIQFQNNGVVDDSQLPKDRFSAERLKGVDSTLKIQPAKLEDSAVYLCASSLTGWGTEAFFGQGTRLTVV.